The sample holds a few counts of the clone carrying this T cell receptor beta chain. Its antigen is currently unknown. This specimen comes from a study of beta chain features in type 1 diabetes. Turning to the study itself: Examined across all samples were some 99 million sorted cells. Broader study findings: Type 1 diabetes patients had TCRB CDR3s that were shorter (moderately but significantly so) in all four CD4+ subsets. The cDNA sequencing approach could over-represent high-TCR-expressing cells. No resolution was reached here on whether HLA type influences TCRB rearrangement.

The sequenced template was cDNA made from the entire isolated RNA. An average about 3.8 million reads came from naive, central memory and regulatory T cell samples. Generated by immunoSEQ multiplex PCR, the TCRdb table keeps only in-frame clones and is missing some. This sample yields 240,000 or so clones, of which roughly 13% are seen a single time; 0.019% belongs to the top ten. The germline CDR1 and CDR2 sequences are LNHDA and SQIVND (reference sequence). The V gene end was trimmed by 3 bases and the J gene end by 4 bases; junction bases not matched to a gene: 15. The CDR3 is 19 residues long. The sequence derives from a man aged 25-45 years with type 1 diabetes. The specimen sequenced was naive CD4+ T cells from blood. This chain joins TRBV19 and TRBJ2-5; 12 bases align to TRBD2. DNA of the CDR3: TGTGCCAGTAGTATGTTGGGACGGACGACTAGCGGGAGAGGAGAGACCCAGTACTTC. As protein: CASSMLGRTTSGRGETQYF.